This T cell receptor (beta chain) was identified in a study of OX40 agonist ivuxolimab in advanced cancers. Study details: Ivuxolimab, an agonist antibody against OX40 (CD134), was given to patients. Dose-escalation subjects each had hepatocellular carcinoma, melanoma, renal cell or head and neck cancer. Study-wide results and limits: Clonal expansion was among the lowest in partial responders at 0.1-3.0 mg/kg, especially CD8+. In general, CD8+ T cells held more expanded clones than CD4+ did, on average.

Note on this clone: The antigen is undetermined.

V lost 3 bases, J lost 1 base, and 17 bases lay in between. The CDR3 loop spans 16 amino acids. The germline CDR1 and CDR2 sequences are SGHDT and YYEEEE. Generated by immunoSEQ multiplex PCR, the TCRdb table keeps only in-frame clones and is missing some. Seen here are 21,000 or so clones, approximately 87% observed once, and the top ten hold approximately 20%. The clonotype originates from an adult with an advanced solid tumor such as melanoma, head and neck, liver or kidney cancer. This specimen was CD4+ or CD8+ T cells sorted from blood, taken in a trial of the OX40 agonist ivuxolimab. The chain recombines TRBV5-6 with TRBJ2-7; D is tentatively TRBD1 or TRBD2 (6 bases each). The CDR3 loop is CASSWGARGASYEQYF. DNA of the CDR3: TGTGCCAGCAGCTGGGGAGCGAGGGGGGCATCCTACGAGCAGTACTTC.